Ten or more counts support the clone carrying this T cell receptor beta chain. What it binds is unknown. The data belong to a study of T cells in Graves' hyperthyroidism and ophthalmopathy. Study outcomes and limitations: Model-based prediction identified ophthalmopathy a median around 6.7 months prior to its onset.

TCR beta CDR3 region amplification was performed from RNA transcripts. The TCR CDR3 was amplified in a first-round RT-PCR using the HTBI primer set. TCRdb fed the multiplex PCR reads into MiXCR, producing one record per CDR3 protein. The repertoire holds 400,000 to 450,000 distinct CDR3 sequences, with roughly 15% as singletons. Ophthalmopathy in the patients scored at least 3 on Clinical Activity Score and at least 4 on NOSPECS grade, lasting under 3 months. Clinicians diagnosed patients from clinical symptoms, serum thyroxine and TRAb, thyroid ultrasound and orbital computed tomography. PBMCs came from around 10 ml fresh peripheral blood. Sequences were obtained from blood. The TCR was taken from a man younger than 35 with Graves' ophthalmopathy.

As DNA, the CDR3 is TGTGCCAGCAGCGGGACAGGGAGTACCGGGGAGCTGTTTTTT. Residues: CASSGTGSTGELFF. This chain links TRBV7-9 with TRBJ2-2, with TRBD1 matching over 9 bases. Trimming removed 5 bases from V and 5 bases from J; junction bases left unmatched: 3. The CDR3 is 14 amino acids. In germline, CDR1 is SEHNR, CDR2 FQNEAQ (reference sequence).